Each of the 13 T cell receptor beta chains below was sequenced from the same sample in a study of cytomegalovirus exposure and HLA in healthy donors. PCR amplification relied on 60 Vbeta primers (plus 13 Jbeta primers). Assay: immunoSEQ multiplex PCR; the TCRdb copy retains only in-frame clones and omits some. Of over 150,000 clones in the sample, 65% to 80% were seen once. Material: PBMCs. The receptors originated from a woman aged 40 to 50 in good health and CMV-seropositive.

The CDR3 DNA sequence: TGTGCCAGTAGTCTGGGACAGAGCGAGCAGTACTTC. Translating it yields CASSLGQSEQYF. The chain links TRBV19 to TRBJ2-7; 7 bases line up with TRBD1. The CDR3 totals 12 residues. J was trimmed by 6 bases and V by 5 bases; bases with no gene match: 4. Germline-derived CDR1 and CDR2 are LNHDA and SQIVND (reference sequence).

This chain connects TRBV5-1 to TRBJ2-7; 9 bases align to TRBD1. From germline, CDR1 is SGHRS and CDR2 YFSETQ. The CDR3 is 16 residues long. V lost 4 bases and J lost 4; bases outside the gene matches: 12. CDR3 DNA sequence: TGCGCCAGCAGCCCGACCGGGACAGGGAACAGGTACGAGCAGTACTTC. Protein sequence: CASSPTGTGNRYEQYF.

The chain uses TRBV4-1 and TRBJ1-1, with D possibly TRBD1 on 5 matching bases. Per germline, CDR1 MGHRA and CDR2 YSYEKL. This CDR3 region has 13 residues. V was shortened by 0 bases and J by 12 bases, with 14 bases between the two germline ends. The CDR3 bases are TGCGCCAGCAGCCAAGATCATCTCAGGGCCCCTTTCTTT. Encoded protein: CASSQDHLRAPFF.

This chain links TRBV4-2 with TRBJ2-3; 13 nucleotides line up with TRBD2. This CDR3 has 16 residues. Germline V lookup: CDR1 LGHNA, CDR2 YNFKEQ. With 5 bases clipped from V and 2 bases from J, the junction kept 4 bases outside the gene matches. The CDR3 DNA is TGTGCCAGCAGCTACGGGACTAGCGGGACCACAGATACGCAGTATTTT. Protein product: CASSYGTSGTTDTQYF.

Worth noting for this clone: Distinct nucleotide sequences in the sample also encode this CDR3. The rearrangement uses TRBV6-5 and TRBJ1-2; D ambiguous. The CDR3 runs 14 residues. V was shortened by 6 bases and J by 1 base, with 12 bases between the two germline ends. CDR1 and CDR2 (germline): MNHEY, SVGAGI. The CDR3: CASSPTGSNYGYTF. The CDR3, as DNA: TGTGCCAGCAGCCCGACGGGGAGTAACTATGGCTACACCTTC.

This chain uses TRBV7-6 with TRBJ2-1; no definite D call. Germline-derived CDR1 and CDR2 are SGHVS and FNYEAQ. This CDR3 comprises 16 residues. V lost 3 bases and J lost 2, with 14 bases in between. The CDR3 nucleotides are TGTGCCAGCAGCTTGGCCTTACGTGGGCCCTACAATGAGCAGTTCTTC. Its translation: CASSLALRGPYNEQFF.

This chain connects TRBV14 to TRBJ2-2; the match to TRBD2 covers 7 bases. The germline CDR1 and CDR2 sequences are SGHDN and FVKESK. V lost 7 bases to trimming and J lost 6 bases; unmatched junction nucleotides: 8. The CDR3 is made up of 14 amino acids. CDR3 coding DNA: TGTGCCAGCATAATTCGAGGGAGGGCCGGGGAGCTGTTTTTT. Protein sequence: CASIIRGRAGELFF.

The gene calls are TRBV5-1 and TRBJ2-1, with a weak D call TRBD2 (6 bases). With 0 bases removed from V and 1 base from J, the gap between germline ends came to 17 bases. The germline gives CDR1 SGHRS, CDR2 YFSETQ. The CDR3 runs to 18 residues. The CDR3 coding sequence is TGCGCCAGCAGCTTGGAGGACGGAGGGGAGCGGTCCTACAATGAGCAGTTCTTC. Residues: CASSLEDGGERSYNEQFF.

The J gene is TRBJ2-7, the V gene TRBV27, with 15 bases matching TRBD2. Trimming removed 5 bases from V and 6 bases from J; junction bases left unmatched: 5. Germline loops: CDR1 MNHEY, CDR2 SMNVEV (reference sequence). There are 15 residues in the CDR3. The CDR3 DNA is TGTGCCAGCAGTCCTGAGGGACTAGCGGGAGGCGAGCAGTACTTC. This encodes CASSPEGLAGGEQYF.

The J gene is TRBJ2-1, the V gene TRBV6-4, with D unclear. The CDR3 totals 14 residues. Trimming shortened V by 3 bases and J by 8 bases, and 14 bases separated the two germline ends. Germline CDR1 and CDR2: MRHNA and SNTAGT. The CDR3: CASSERWLADEQFF. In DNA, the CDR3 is TGTGCCAGCAGTGAAAGGTGGTTAGCCGATGAGCAGTTCTTC.

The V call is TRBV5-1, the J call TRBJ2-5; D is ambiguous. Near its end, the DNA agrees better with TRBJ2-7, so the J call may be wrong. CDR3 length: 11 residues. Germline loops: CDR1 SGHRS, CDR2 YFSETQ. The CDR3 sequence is CASSFSYEQYF. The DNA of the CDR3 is TGCGCCAGCAGCTTCTCCTACGAGCAGTACTTC.

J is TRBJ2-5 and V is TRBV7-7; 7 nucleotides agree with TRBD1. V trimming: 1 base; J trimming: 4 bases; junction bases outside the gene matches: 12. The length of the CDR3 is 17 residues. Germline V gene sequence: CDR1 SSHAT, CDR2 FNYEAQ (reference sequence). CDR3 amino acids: CASSLVGLAGGAETQYF. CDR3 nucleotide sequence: TGTGCCAGCAGCTTAGTTGGTTTGGCAGGGGGAGCAGAGACCCAGTACTTC. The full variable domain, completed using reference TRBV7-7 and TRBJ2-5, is GAGVSQSPRYKVTKRGQDVTLRCDPISSHATLYWYQQALGQGPEFLTYFNYEAQPDKSGLPSDRFSAERPEGSISTLTIQRTEQRDSAMYRCASSLVGLAGGAETQYFGPGTRLLVL.

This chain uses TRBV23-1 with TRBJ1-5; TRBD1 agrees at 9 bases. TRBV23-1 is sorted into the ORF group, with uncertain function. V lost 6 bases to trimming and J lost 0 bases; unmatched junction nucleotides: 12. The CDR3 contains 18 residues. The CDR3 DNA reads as TGCGCCAGCAGGGGGAGGGACAGGGATCATTATAGCAATCAGCCCCAGCATTTT. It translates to CASRGRDRDHYSNQPQHF.